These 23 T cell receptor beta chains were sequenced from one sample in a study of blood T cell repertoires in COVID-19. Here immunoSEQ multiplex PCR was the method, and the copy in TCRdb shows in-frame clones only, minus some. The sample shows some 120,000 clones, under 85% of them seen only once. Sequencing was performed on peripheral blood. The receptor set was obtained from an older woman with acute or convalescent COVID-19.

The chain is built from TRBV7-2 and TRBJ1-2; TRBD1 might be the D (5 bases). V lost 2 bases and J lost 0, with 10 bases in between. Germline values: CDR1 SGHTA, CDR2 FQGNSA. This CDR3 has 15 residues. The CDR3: CASSLKGPANYGYTF. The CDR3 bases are TGTGCCAGCAGCTTAAAGGGGCCAGCTAACTATGGCTACACCTTC.

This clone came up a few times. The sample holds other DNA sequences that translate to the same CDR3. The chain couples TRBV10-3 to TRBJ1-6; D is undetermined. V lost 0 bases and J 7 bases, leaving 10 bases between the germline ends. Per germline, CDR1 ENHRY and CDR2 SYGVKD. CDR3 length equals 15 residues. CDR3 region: CAISESSRGNSPLHF. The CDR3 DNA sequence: TGTGCCATCAGTGAGTCGTCCAGAGGGAATTCACCCCTCCACTTT.

CDR3 sequence (DNA): TGCGCCAGCAGCGGGAGACAGGGGGGAAATGAGCAGTTCTTC. It is translated as CASSGRQGGNEQFF. The gene calls are TRBV5-1 and TRBJ2-1; 9 nucleotides match TRBD1. The CDR3 has 14 amino acids. The germline CDR1 and CDR2 sequences are SGHRS and YFSETQ. The V and J ends lost 4 bases and 7 bases, in that order; junction bases with no gene match: 6.

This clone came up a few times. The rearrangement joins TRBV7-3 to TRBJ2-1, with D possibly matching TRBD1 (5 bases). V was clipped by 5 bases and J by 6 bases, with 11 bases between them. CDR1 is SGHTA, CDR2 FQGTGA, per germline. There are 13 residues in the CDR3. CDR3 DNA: TGTGCCAGCAGCCCCGACAGAACCAATGAGCAGTTCTTC. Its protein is CASSPDRTNEQFF.

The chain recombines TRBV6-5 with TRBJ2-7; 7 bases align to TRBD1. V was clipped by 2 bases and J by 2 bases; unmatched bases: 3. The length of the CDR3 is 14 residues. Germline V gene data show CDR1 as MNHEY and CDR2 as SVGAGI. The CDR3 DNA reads TGTGCCAGCAGTTACGAGCAGGGGGCCTACGAGCAGTACGTC. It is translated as CASSYEQGAYEQYV.

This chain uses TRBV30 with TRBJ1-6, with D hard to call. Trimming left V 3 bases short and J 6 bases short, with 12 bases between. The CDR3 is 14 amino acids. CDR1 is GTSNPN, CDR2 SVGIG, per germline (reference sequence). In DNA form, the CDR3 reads TGTGCCTGGAGGGGCACCTTCACTAATTCACCCCTCCACTTT. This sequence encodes CAWRGTFTNSPLHF.

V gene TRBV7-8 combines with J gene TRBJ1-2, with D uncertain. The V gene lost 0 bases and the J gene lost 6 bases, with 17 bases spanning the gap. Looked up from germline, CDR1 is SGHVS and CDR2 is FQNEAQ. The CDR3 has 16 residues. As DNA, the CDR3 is TGTGCCAGCAGCTTAGCAGGCGCCGGAGTTCGGGATGGCTACACCTTC. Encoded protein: CASSLAGAGVRDGYTF.

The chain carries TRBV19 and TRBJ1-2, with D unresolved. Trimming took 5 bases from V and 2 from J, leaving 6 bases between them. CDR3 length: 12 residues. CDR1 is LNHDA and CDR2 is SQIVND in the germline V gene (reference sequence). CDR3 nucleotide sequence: TGTGCCAGTAGTGCGCGGAACTATGGCTACACCTTC. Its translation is CASSARNYGYTF.

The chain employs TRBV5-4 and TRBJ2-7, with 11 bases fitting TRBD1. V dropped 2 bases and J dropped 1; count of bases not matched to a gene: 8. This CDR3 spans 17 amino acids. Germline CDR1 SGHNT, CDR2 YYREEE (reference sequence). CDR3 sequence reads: CASSFYRRDRGSYEQYV. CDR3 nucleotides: TGTGCCAGCAGCTTTTATCGGAGGGACAGGGGGTCCTACGAGCAGTACGTC.

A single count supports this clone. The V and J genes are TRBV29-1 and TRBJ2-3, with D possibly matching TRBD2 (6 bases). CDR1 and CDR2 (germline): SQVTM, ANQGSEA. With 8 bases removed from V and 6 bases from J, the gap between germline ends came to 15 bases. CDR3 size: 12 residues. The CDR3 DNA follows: TGCAGCACTTCCCCGGAGGGGGATACGCAGTATTTT. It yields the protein CSTSPEGDTQYF.

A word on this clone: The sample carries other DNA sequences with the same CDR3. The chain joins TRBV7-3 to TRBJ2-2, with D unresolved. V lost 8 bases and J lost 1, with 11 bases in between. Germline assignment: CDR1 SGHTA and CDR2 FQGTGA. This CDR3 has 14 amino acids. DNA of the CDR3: TGTGCCAGCGGGTCGGCAGGGAACACCGGGGAGCTGTTTTTT. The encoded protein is CASGSAGNTGELFF. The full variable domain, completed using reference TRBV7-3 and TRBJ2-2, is GAGVSQTPSNKVTEKGKYVELRCDPISGHTALYWYRQSLGQGPEFLIYFQGTGAADDSGLPNDRFFAVRPEGSVSTLKIQRTERGDSAVYLCASGSAGNTGELFFGEGSRLTVL.

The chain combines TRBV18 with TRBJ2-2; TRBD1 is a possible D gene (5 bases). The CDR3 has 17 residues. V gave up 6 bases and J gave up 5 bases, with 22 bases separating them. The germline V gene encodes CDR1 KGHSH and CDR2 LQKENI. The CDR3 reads CASSPDLSRVVTGELFF. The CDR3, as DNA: TGTGCCAGCTCGCCTGACCTCTCCAGGGTGGTGACCGGGGAGCTGTTTTTT.

The CDR3 nucleotides read TGCGCCAGCAGCTCCCAGGGGACTAGCGGGGGGGCAGATACGCAGTATTTT. Translating it yields CASSSQGTSGGADTQYF. The J gene is TRBJ2-3, the V gene TRBV5-1, with 16 positions matching TRBD2. The V gene's germline CDR1 is SGHRS and CDR2 YFSETQ. V lost 3 bases to trimming and J lost 4 bases; unmatched junction nucleotides: 5. The length of the CDR3 is 17 residues.

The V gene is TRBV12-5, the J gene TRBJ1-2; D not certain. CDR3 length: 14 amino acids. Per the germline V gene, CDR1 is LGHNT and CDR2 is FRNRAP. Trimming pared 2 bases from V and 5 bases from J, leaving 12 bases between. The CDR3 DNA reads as TGTGCTAGTGGTTTGTTCGGGGTTCGGTATGGCTACACCTTC. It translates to CASGLFGVRYGYTF.

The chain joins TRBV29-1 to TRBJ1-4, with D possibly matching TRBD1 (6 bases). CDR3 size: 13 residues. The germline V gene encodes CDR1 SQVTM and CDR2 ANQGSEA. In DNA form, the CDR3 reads TGCGCCGTAGGACAGTCAACTAATGAAAAACTGTTTTTT. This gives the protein CAVGQSTNEKLFF.

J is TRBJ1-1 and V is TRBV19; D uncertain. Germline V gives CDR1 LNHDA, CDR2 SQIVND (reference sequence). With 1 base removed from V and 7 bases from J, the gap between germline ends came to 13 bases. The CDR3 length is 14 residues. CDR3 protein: CASSIVGLPFEAFF. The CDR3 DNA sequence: TGTGCCAGTAGTATAGTGGGCCTCCCTTTTGAAGCTTTCTTT.

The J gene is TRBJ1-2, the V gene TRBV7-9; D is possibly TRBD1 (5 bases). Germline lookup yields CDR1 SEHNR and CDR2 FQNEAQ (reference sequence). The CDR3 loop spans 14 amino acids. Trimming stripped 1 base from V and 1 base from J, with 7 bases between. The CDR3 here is CASSLGQYNYGYTF. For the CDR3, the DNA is TGTGCCAGCAGCTTAGGACAGTATAACTATGGCTACACCTTC. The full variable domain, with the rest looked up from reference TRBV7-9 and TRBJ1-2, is DTGVSQNPRHKITKRGQNVTFRCDPISEHNRLYWYRQTLGQGPEFLTYFQNEAQLEKSRLLSDRFSAERPKGSFSTLEIQRTEQGDSAMYLCASSLGQYNYGYTFGSGTRLTVV.

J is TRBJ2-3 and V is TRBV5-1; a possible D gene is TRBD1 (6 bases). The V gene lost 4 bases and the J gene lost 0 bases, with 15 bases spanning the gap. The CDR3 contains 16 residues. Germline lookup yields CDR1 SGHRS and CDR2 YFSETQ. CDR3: CASSRPDSLSTDTQYF. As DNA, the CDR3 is TGCGCCAGCAGCAGACCGGACAGCCTTAGCACAGATACGCAGTATTTT.

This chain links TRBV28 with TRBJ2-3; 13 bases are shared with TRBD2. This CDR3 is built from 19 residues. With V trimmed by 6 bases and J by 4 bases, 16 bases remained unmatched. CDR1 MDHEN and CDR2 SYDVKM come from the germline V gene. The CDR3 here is CASSPTSGGVFFKADTQYF. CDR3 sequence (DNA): TGTGCCAGCAGCCCTACTAGCGGGGGGGTTTTTTTTAAGGCAGATACGCAGTATTTT.

The CDR3 region is CASSEMAGYEQYV. CDR3 in DNA: TGCGCCAGCAGCGAAATGGCAGGGTACGAGCAGTACGTC. The V gene is TRBV5-1, the J gene TRBJ2-7; the D gene is possibly TRBD1 (5 bases). V lost 4 bases, J lost 4 bases, and 12 bases lay in between. The CDR3 covers 13 residues. The germline CDR1 and CDR2 sequences are SGHRS and YFSETQ.

The CDR3 region has the DNA TGTGCCAGCAGTTACTCTAGTCTTTCCTCCTACAATGAGCAGTTCTTC. Protein: CASSYSSLSSYNEQFF. The rearrangement links TRBV6-6 to TRBJ2-1; D remains unclear. Germline V gene sequence: CDR1 MNHNY, CDR2 SVGAGI (reference sequence). Deletions cut 0 bases from V and 0 bases from J, with 9 bases between. This CDR3 comprises 16 residues.

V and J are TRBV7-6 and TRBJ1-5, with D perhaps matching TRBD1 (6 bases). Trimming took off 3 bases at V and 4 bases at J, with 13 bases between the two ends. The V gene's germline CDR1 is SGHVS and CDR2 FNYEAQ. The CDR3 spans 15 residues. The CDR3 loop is CASSLGEGGNQPQHF. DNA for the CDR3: TGTGCCAGCAGCTTGGGGGAGGGGGGGAATCAGCCCCAGCATTTT.

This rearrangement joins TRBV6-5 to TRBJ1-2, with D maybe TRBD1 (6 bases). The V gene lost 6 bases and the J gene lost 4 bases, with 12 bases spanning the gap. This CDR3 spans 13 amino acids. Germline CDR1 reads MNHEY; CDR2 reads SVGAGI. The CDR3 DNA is TGTGCCAGCAGATCTACAGGGTCCTATGGCTACACCTTC. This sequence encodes CASRSTGSYGYTF.